The subject of this entry is one TCR beta chain. This clone was recorded a few times. This clone's antigen is unknown. No qualities accompany the bases; no much larger clone lies one base away. TCRbeta CDR3 regions were amplified from genomic DNA by means of the immunoSEQ Assay, a bias-controlled multiplex PCR. Per the original workflow: Within the assay, amplification of reference gene primers was used to estimate how many nucleated cells each sample contained. To quantify the absolute abundance of each unique TCRbeta CDR3 rearrangement, sequence reads were collapsed and filtered. For each sample, productive Simpson clonality was calculated as the square root of Simpson's diversity index across productive rearrangements. This is the immuneACCESS table as TCRdb keeps it, with only in-frame sequences that have V and J called. A part of the clones is gone; compared with another copy, unresolved V genes explain less than half, and the rest is unexplained. The DNA was the basis for D and trimming; V, J and clone size are from that table. Present in this sample are over 150,000 clones, around 84% of which were seen just once. The ten largest clones take up roughly 1% of the sample.

Whole blood was collected in K2EDTA tubes by collaborating institutions according to the institutions' own protocols. For TCRbeta analysis, collaborators shipped samples as frozen whole blood, isolated PBMCs, or DNA extracted from either of those sample types. The V end loses 4 bases and the J end loses 0 bases, and a stretch of 16 bases separates them. Its CDR3 holds 16 amino acids, cysteine through phenylalanine. Just CDR3 DNA is preserved here, 48 bases in frame from base 1. From the germline V gene, CDR1 is MGHRA and CDR2 is YSYEKL. These data belong to a study of blood T cell repertoires in COVID-19 (dated by TCRdb to about 2020). About the study as a whole: Samples from collaborators originated in the United States, Italy and Spain and spanned both the acute and convalescent phases of COVID-19. The dataset comprised deeply sampled blood TCRbeta repertoires from subjects exposed to, actively infected with, or recovered from COVID-19. The repertoires were released in a freely available public database meant as a resource for research on the immune response to SARS-CoV-2. The samples were drawn from the first 160 participants of the ongoing ImmuneRACE study and from some 1,300 subjects provided by 6 global collaborators. The prospective study material was composed of cDNA or gDNA derived from T cells, B-cell-depleted T cells, or PBMCs. Where HLA class I and class II types were available, the types were taken from metadata supplied by the sample provider, not from assay-based typing. The sample metadata nearly always contained a de-identified subject ID, COVID-19 status, age in years and sex. Findings and caveats that apply to the study as a whole: The amount of clinical and demographic metadata varied by source and participant and was provided uncurated.

This clonotype was sampled from a man aged 35-49 years with acute or convalescent COVID-19. Input material: peripheral blood. The rearranged chain carries TRBV4-1 and TRBJ2-7; tentative D gene TRBD2, with 6 bases matching. The DNA is as follows: TGCGCCAGCAGCCGGGGAGGCACGTATGGCTCCTACGAGCAGTACTTC. This gives the protein CASSRGGTYGSYEQYF.